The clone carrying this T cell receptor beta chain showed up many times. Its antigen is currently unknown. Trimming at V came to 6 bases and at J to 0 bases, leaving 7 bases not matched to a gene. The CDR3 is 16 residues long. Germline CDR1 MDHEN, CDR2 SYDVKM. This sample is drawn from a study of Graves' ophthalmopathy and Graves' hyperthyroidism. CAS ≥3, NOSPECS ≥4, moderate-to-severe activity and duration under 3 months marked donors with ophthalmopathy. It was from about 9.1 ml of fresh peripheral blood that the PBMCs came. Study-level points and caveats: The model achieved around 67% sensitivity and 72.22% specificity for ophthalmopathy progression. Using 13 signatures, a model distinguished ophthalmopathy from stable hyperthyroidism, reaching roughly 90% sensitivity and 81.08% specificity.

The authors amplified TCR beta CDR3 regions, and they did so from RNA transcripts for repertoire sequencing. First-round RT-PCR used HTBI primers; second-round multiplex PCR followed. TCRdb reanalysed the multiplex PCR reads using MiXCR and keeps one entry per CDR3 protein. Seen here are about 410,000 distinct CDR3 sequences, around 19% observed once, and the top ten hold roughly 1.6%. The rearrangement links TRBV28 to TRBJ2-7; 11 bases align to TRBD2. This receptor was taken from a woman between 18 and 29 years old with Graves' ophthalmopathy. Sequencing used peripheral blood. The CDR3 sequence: CASRTAGTSGSYEQYF. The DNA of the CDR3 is TGTGCCAGCAGAACGGCCGGGACTAGCGGCTCCTACGAGCAGTACTTC.